A selection of T cell receptor beta chains follows, all from one sample in a study of blood T cells in healthy people across ages. TCRdb independently ran MiXCR on the 5' RACE reads; one entry per CDR3 protein. The sample yields 600,000 to 850,000 distinct CDR3 sequences, around 46% seen once. Sequencing used blood. These receptors all come from a woman aged 55 to 70 in good health. The CDR3 runs from the conserved cysteine through the conserved F or W. Fields, in order: V gene, J gene, D gene, clone size, CDR3 protein, CDR3 DNA. D genes are given only for firm matches. Rows give clone size only sometimes, using once, few, many, or a class for an expanded clone.

v_gene: TRBV9
j_gene: TRBJ2-6
d_gene: -
abundance: many
CDR3aa: CASSVGVGSGANVLTF
CDR3nt: TGTGCCAGCAGCGTAGGAGTAGGCTCTGGGGCCAACGTCCTGACTTTC

v_gene: TRBV4-1
j_gene: TRBJ1-2
d_gene: -
abundance: once
CDR3aa: CASSRYFGQGQVYGYTF
CDR3nt: TGCGCCAGCAGCCGTTACTTCGGGCAGGGGCAGGTCTATGGCTACACCTTC

v_gene: TRBV28
j_gene: TRBJ1-1
d_gene: TRBD1
abundance: -
CDR3aa: CASSPWDRVNTEAFF
CDR3nt: TGTGCCAGCAGTCCCTGGGACAGGGTTAACACTGAAGCTTTCTTT

v_gene: TRBV25-1
j_gene: TRBJ2-7
d_gene: -
abundance: few
CDR3aa: CASSDSIYEQYF
CDR3nt: TGTGCCAGCAGTGACTCCATCTACGAGCAGTACTTC

v_gene: TRBV25-1
j_gene: TRBJ2-7
d_gene: -
abundance: -
CDR3aa: CASSDGQWRYEQYF
CDR3nt: TGTGCCAGCAGTGATGGACAGTGGCGCTACGAGCAGTACTTC

v_gene: TRBV9
j_gene: TRBJ2-3
d_gene: TRBD2
abundance: few
CDR3aa: CASSVGEGTDTQYF
CDR3nt: TGTGCCAGCAGCGTAGGGGAGGGGACAGATACGCAGTATTTT

v_gene: TRBV29-1
j_gene: TRBJ2-7
d_gene: TRBD1
abundance: many
CDR3aa: CSGTGGGTLKYF
CDR3nt: TGCAGCGGGACAGGGGGTGGTACGTTGAAGTACTTC

v_gene: TRBV24-1
j_gene: TRBJ2-3
d_gene: TRBD2
abundance: few
CDR3aa: CATSDSPGTSSTADTQYF
CDR3nt: TGTGCCACCAGTGATTCTCCCGGGACTAGTTCCACCGCAGATACGCAGTATTTT

v_gene: TRBV6-5
j_gene: TRBJ2-1
d_gene: -
abundance: -
CDR3aa: CASRPDGSREYEQFF
CDR3nt: TGTGCCAGCAGACCCGACGGGTCTAGAGAGTACGAGCAGTTCTTC

v_gene: TRBV7-9
j_gene: TRBJ2-7
d_gene: TRBD2
abundance: few
CDR3aa: CASSSSGSTSYEQYF
CDR3nt: TGTGCCAGCAGCAGTAGCGGGAGCACCAGCTACGAGCAGTACTTC

v_gene: TRBV20-1
j_gene: TRBJ1-4
d_gene: TRBD1
abundance: few
CDR3aa: CSARDVRDSSNEKLFF
CDR3nt: TGCAGTGCTAGAGATGTTAGGGACAGCTCAAATGAAAAACTGTTTTTT

v_gene: TRBV24-1
j_gene: TRBJ2-2
d_gene: -
abundance: -
CDR3aa: CATSAAITGELFF
CDR3nt: TGTGCCACCAGTGCAGCGATCACCGGGGAGCTGTTTTTT

v_gene: TRBV28
j_gene: TRBJ2-5
d_gene: -
abundance: many
CDR3aa: CASSFGGKETQYF
CDR3nt: TGTGCCAGCAGTTTCGGTGGGAAAGAGACCCAGTACTTC

v_gene: TRBV7-2
j_gene: TRBJ2-5
d_gene: -
abundance: few
CDR3aa: CASSLAQDPLGGGGTQYF
CDR3nt: TGTGCCAGCAGCTTAGCGCAAGACCCTCTAGGGGGGGGAGGGACCCAGTACTTC

v_gene: TRBV5-1
j_gene: TRBJ2-3
d_gene: TRBD2
abundance: -
CDR3aa: CASRSGLASTDTQYF
CDR3nt: TGCGCCAGCAGATCCGGACTAGCGAGCACAGATACGCAGTATTTT

v_gene: TRBV10-3
j_gene: TRBJ2-3
d_gene: TRBD2
abundance: many
CDR3aa: CALRTSGNTDTQYF
CDR3nt: TGTGCCCTCCGGACTAGCGGGAACACAGATACGCAGTATTTT

v_gene: TRBV6-5
j_gene: TRBJ2-7
d_gene: TRBD2
abundance: few
CDR3aa: CASNPGLARHEQYF
CDR3nt: TGTGCCAGCAATCCGGGACTAGCAAGGCACGAGCAGTACTTC

v_gene: TRBV7-2
j_gene: TRBJ1-2
d_gene: -
abundance: few
CDR3aa: CASSLGGPGYGYTF
CDR3nt: TGTGCCAGCAGCTTAGGGGGGCCAGGCTATGGCTACACCTTC

v_gene: TRBV12-3/TRBV12-4
j_gene: TRBJ2-1
d_gene: -
abundance: few
CDR3aa: CASTESRGEQFF
CDR3nt: TGTGCCAGCACCGAGTCCAGGGGTGAGCAGTTCTTC

v_gene: TRBV5-6
j_gene: TRBJ1-2
d_gene: -
abundance: few
CDR3aa: CASSLDPGASRTITF
CDR3nt: TGTGCCAGCAGCTTGGACCCGGGTGCGAGTCGGACGATCACCTTC

v_gene: TRBV21-1
j_gene: TRBJ2-7
d_gene: -
abundance: -
CDR3aa: CASSDTDRKRDYEQYF
CDR3nt: TGTGCCAGCAGCGACACGGACAGGAAAAGGGACTACGAGCAGTACTTC

v_gene: TRBV5-8
j_gene: TRBJ2-3
d_gene: -
abundance: many
CDR3aa: CASSLAFSGDTDTQYF
CDR3nt: TGTGCCAGCAGCTTGGCCTTTAGCGGTGACACAGATACGCAGTATTTT

v_gene: TRBV27
j_gene: TRBJ2-7
d_gene: TRBD2
abundance: few
CDR3aa: CASSFQRGAPYNEQYF
CDR3nt: TGTGCCAGCAGTTTCCAGCGGGGGGCGCCCTACAATGAGCAGTACTTC

v_gene: TRBV4-2
j_gene: TRBJ2-3
d_gene: -
abundance: many
CDR3aa: CASSPGGTSTDTQYF
CDR3nt: TGTGCCAGCAGCCCCGGTGGGACTAGCACAGATACGCAGTATTTT

v_gene: TRBV3-1
j_gene: TRBJ2-7
d_gene: -
abundance: -
CDR3aa: CASSQELTSSYEQYF
CDR3nt: TGTGCCAGCAGCCAAGAGCTGACTAGCTCCTACGAGCAGTACTTC

v_gene: TRBV19
j_gene: TRBJ1-1
d_gene: -
abundance: few
CDR3aa: CATNERPSNTEAFF
CDR3nt: TGTGCCACCAACGAGAGACCGTCGAACACTGAAGCTTTCTTT

v_gene: TRBV24-1
j_gene: TRBJ2-3
d_gene: -
abundance: -
CDR3aa: CATSDTGTSKSTDTQYF
CDR3nt: TGTGCCACCAGTGACACCGGGACCTCGAAAAGCACAGATACGCAGTATTTT

v_gene: TRBV6-5
j_gene: TRBJ2-6
d_gene: -
abundance: -
CDR3aa: CATRLGAGANVLTF
CDR3nt: TGTGCCACGCGGTTGGGGGCTGGGGCCAACGTCCTGACTTTC

v_gene: TRBV7-2
j_gene: TRBJ2-5
d_gene: -
abundance: few
CDR3aa: CASSLGVRPVQETQYF
CDR3nt: TGTGCCAGCAGCTTAGGGGTCCGGCCGGTGCAAGAGACCCAGTACTTC

v_gene: TRBV6-5
j_gene: TRBJ2-1
d_gene: -
abundance: few
CDR3aa: CASSTVREQFF
CDR3nt: TGTGCCAGCAGTACGGTACGGGAGCAGTTCTTC

v_gene: TRBV6-2/TRBV6-3
j_gene: TRBJ2-7
d_gene: TRBD2
abundance: -
CDR3aa: CASSAGLAGRRQYDEQYF
CDR3nt: TGTGCCAGCAGTGCGGGACTAGCGGGTAGGAGGCAGTACGATGAGCAGTACTTC

v_gene: TRBV10-3
j_gene: TRBJ1-6
d_gene: -
abundance: -
CDR3aa: CAIGGGHNSPLHF
CDR3nt: TGTGCCATCGGGGGTGGACATAATTCACCCCTCCACTTT

v_gene: TRBV9
j_gene: TRBJ2-7
d_gene: TRBD2
abundance: few
CDR3aa: CASSFSSGTSGEQYF
CDR3nt: TGTGCCAGCAGCTTTTCCTCCGGGACTAGTGGCGAGCAGTACTTC

v_gene: TRBV20-1
j_gene: TRBJ2-1
d_gene: TRBD1
abundance: -
CDR3aa: CSARRTGAYEQFF
CDR3nt: TGCAGTGCTAGGAGGACAGGGGCCTACGAGCAGTTCTTC

v_gene: TRBV7-2
j_gene: TRBJ2-5
d_gene: TRBD2
abundance: -
CDR3aa: CASSLATSGGEQYF
CDR3nt: TGTGCCAGCAGCTTAGCTACTAGCGGGGGGGAGCAGTACTTC

v_gene: TRBV4-1
j_gene: TRBJ2-3
d_gene: TRBD2
abundance: -
CDR3aa: CASSQESSGVTDTQYF
CDR3nt: TGCGCCAGCAGCCAAGAGTCTAGCGGGGTCACAGATACGCAGTATTTT

v_gene: TRBV6-5
j_gene: TRBJ2-3
d_gene: TRBD2
abundance: -
CDR3aa: CASSQTSGSPDTQYF
CDR3nt: TGTGCCAGCAGCCAGACTAGCGGATCCCCAGATACGCAGTATTTT

v_gene: TRBV20-1
j_gene: TRBJ1-1
d_gene: -
abundance: few
CDR3aa: CSAIGAKQSSNTEAFF
CDR3nt: TGCAGTGCTATCGGGGCCAAACAATCTTCGAACACTGAAGCTTTCTTT

v_gene: TRBV7-8
j_gene: TRBJ1-2
d_gene: -
abundance: many
CDR3aa: CASSQSNSLMGYTF
CDR3nt: TGTGCCAGCAGCCAATCCAACAGTCTTATGGGCTACACCTTC

v_gene: TRBV20-1
j_gene: TRBJ2-5
d_gene: -
abundance: few
CDR3aa: CSATERAFNEQYF
CDR3nt: TGCAGTGCTACTGAGAGGGCGTTCAATGAGCAGTACTTC

v_gene: TRBV11-2
j_gene: TRBJ2-5
d_gene: -
abundance: -
CDR3aa: CASSSGAFQETQYF
CDR3nt: TGTGCCAGCAGCTCGGGGGCTTTCCAAGAGACCCAGTACTTC

v_gene: TRBV9
j_gene: TRBJ2-5
d_gene: -
abundance: -
CDR3aa: CASSVMGYPEETQYF
CDR3nt: TGTGCCAGCAGCGTAATGGGATACCCTGAGGAGACCCAGTACTTC

v_gene: TRBV14
j_gene: TRBJ2-5
d_gene: -
abundance: -
CDR3aa: CASSQEWTQYF
CDR3nt: TGTGCCAGCAGCCAAGAATGGACCCAGTACTTC

v_gene: TRBV20-1
j_gene: TRBJ2-7
d_gene: -
abundance: -
CDR3aa: CSASRIDITYEQYF
CDR3nt: TGCAGTGCTAGCCGCATCGACATTACCTACGAGCAGTACTTC

v_gene: TRBV9
j_gene: TRBJ2-3
d_gene: -
abundance: many
CDR3aa: CASSQGLRTDTQYF
CDR3nt: TGTGCCAGCAGCCAGGGGCTCCGCACAGATACGCAGTATTTT

v_gene: TRBV6-1
j_gene: TRBJ2-4
d_gene: -
abundance: -
CDR3aa: CASSEGGGQLEEYF
CDR3nt: TGTGCCAGCAGTGAAGGGGGTGGACAGCTAGAAGAGTACTTC